This TCR beta chain comes out of a study of shared clonotypes between healthy human individuals. Study in general: The cohort comprised a couple of women and a few men. Their ages spanned 18 to 49 years. Researchers assigned three CD4 naive, three CD4 memory, two CD8 naive and one CD8 memory plate to each donor. Study-level results: Relative to clonotypes present in all four donors, those not shared had lower generation probabilities.

This clone was seen a few times. Its antigen remains unidentified. CD45RO negativity and positive selection for CCR7 defined naive CD8 cells, a population that excluded terminally differentiated effector memory CD45RA+ cells. Repertoires were generated with immunoSEQ multiplex PCR, while TCRdb's copy carries only in-frame clones and drops some. Counted here are over 800,000 clones, 80% to 95% occurring once; the ten biggest clones make up around 24%. Germline V lookup: CDR1 PRHDT, CDR2 FYEKMQ (reference sequence). V lost 7 bases, J lost 0 bases, and 9 bases lay in between. CDR3 length equals 14 residues.

The chain employs TRBV13 and TRBJ2-2; the D is unclear. The specimen sequenced was naive CD8+ T cells sorted from blood. The TCR sequence derives from a man aged 30 to 45 in good health. CDR3 bases: TGTGCCAGCAAAGCTGCCACGAACACCGGGGAGCTGTTTTTT. It encodes CASKAATNTGELFF.